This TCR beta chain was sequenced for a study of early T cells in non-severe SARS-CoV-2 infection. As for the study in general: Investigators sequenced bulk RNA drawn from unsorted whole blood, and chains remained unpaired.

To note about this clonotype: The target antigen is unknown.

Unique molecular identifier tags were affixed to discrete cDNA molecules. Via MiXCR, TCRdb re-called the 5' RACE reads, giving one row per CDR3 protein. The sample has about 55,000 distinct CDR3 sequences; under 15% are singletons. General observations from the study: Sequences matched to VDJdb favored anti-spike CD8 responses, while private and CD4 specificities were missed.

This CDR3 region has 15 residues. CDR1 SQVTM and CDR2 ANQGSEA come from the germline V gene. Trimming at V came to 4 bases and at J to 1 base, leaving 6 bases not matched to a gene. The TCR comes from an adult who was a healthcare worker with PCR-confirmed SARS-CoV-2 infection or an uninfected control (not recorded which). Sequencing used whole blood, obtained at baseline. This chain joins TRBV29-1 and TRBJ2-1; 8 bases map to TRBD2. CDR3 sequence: CSVAAASGSYNEQFF. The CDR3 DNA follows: TGCAGCGTTGCGGCGGCTAGCGGGTCCTACAATGAGCAGTTCTTC.